These 10 T cell receptor beta chains were sequenced from one sample in a study of blood T cells in healthy people across ages. Combining a sample-barcoded 5' primer with a J-beta primer mix, a second PCR ran for 7 to 11 cycles. TCRdb used MiXCR to reprocess the 5' RACE reads, holding one entry per CDR3 protein. The sample contains 550,000 to 800,000 distinct CDR3 sequences, roughly 21% of which appear only once. The sequenced sample consisted of blood. The receptors originated from a man aged 70 or older in good health.

This clonotype was found a few times. The V and J genes are TRBV28 and TRBJ1-5; D is undetermined. The CDR3 consists of 13 residues. Trimming left V 4 bases short and J 4 bases short, with 8 bases between. Per germline, CDR1 MDHEN and CDR2 SYDVKM. The CDR3 DNA reads TGTGCCAGCAGTTGGGGTCTGAATCAGCCCCAGCATTTT. The encoded protein is CASSWGLNQPQHF.

This clonotype was observed many times. This sequence joins TRBV10-3 and TRBJ2-7, with D tentatively TRBD2 (5 bases). V was clipped by 6 bases and J by 0 bases, with 6 bases between them. This CDR3 has 12 amino acids. CDR1 ENHRY and CDR2 SYGVKD come from the germline V gene. For the CDR3, the DNA is TGTGCCATCAGCGGGGTCTCCTACGAGCAGTACTTC. Translated, it gives CAISGVSYEQYF.

In this sample, this clonotype turned up a few times. The chain couples TRBV7-3 to TRBJ2-1; TRBD2 matches 12 bases. Trimming at V came to 5 bases and at J to 8 bases, leaving 10 bases not matched to a gene. Germline V CDR1 and CDR2: SGHTA, FQGTGA. This CDR3 has 16 residues. The CDR3 DNA is TGTGCCAGCAGCCCTAAGGGGCTAGCGGGAGGGGATGAGCAGTTCTTC. It specifies CASSPKGLAGGDEQFF.

CDR3 in amino acids: CATSDGPDTGELFF. CDR3 nucleotides: TGTGCCACCAGTGATGGGCCAGACACCGGGGAGCTGTTTTTT. V gene TRBV24-1 combines with J gene TRBJ2-2; D not resolved. The CDR3 spans 14 residues. The germline CDR1 and CDR2 sequences are KGHDR and SFDVKD. The ends were cut back, 3 bases at V and 3 bases at J, with 7 bases in the middle.

V is TRBV7-2 and J is TRBJ1-5, with D unresolved. The CDR3 is 13 amino acids. The V end lost 2 bases, the J end lost 5 bases, and 7 bases lay between the germline ends. Germline V gene lookup returns CDR1 SGHTA and CDR2 FQGNSA. The CDR3, as DNA: TGTGCCAGCAGCTTAAGTCTGTATCAGCCCCAGCATTTT. Translated, it gives CASSLSLYQPQHF.

In its sample, this clonotype was seen many times. The chain is built from TRBV12-3 or TRBV12-4 and TRBJ2-4; 7 bases fit TRBD1. V shed 6 bases and J 0 bases; nucleotides not matched to a gene: 5. This CDR3 comprises 15 residues. CDR3 in DNA: TGTGCCAGCAGCTCGGGACAGCTAGCCAAAAACATTCAGTACTTC. Its protein is CASSSGQLAKNIQYF.

The chain is built from TRBV28 and TRBJ1-2; D possibly corresponds to TRBD1 (6 bases). Germline lookup yields CDR1 MDHEN and CDR2 SYDVKM. V lost 6 bases and J lost 6, with 17 bases in between. CDR3 length equals 14 residues. Here the CDR3 DNA reads TGTGCCAGCAGCCGGACAGCCTCAATTCATGGCTACACCTTC. Translated: CASSRTASIHGYTF.

V gene TRBV20-1 combines with J gene TRBJ1-4; perhaps TRBD1 as D (6 bases). The V gene's germline CDR1 is DFQATT and CDR2 SNEGSKA (reference sequence). Trimming shortened V by 6 bases and J by 0 bases, and 14 bases separated the two germline ends. The CDR3 length is 15 residues. CDR3 bases: TGCAGTGCAAACAGGGAAGTGGCAACTAATGAAAAACTGTTTTTT. It encodes CSANREVATNEKLFF.

This clonotype came up a few times. The chain links TRBV6-1 to TRBJ2-1; perhaps D is TRBD1 or TRBD2 (6 bases each). This CDR3 comprises 20 residues. Deletions cut 6 bases from V and 3 bases from J, with 30 bases between. CDR1 is MNHNS and CDR2 is SASEGT in the germline V gene. The CDR3 loop is CASRPYGGPHSRALYNEQFF. In DNA, the CDR3 is TGTGCCAGCAGGCCATACGGGGGCCCCCATTCACGGGCCCTCTACAATGAGCAGTTCTTC.

This clonotype was recorded a few times. This chain connects TRBV7-9 to TRBJ2-1; D gene unclear. The germline gives CDR1 SEHNR, CDR2 FQNEAQ (reference sequence). This CDR3 spans 13 amino acids. The V gene lost 1 base and the J gene lost 7 bases, with 8 bases spanning the gap. CDR3 bases: TGTGCCAGCAGCTTAGAACATTCAAATGAGCAGTTCTTC. This sequence encodes CASSLEHSNEQFF.